The text below deals with one T cell receptor beta chain. V gave up 0 bases and J gave up 1 base; unmatched junction bases: 4. Germline loops: CDR1 SGHDT, CDR2 YYEEEE. This CDR3 comprises 16 residues. Measured with immunoSEQ multiplex PCR; TCRdb has only the in-frame clones, and not every one. Here the sample spans 270,000 or so clones, about nine tenths being singletons. The record originates from a study of blood T cell repertoires in COVID-19. This sequence originates from a woman aged 25-40 years with COVID-19, enrolled during active disease. The rearrangement links TRBV5-6 to TRBJ2-3, with 8 bases matching TRBD1. Sequenced: peripheral blood. The CDR3 protein is CASSLGTGMGTDTQYF. The DNA for the CDR3 is TGTGCCAGCAGCTTGGGGACAGGGATGGGCACAGATACGCAGTATTTT.